This TCR beta chain originates from a study of CD8 T cells in Susac syndrome. In its sample, this clonotype was seen a few times. This CDR3 contains 16 residues. V dropped 1 base and J dropped 9; count of bases not matched to a gene: 11. CDR1 and CDR2 (germline): MGHRA, YSYEKL. Reverse transcription of roughly 0.5 to 1 ug RNA used random hexamers. TCRdb fed the immunoSEQ multiplex PCR reads into MiXCR, producing one record per CDR3 protein. The table includes 75,000 to 95,000 distinct CDR3 sequences, about 95% detected once. The chain uses TRBV4-1 and TRBJ2-1, with TRBD2 identical over 8 bases. The sequencing sample was made of CD8+ T cells from PBMCs. The TCR was taken from a human donor with Susac syndrome. The chain's CDR3 is CASSQVTGGPKGEQFF. In DNA, the CDR3 is TGCGCCAGCAGCCAAGTGACGGGAGGGCCGAAAGGTGAGCAGTTCTTC.